These 24 T cell receptor beta chains share one sample of origin, sequenced in a study of graft-versus-host responses after intestinal transplantation. No antigen is known for these receptors. The data were produced by immunoSEQ multiplex PCR, yet TCRdb's version contains in-frame clones alone and is incomplete. Of tens of thousands of clones listed, approximately 84% are singletons. Sample: unstimulated CD4+ T cells sorted from spleen or lymph node cells, taken before transplant. Every receptor here comes from a human donor who was the organ donor for an intestinal transplant.

V usage is TRBV7-9 and J usage is TRBJ2-3; unclear D gene. Per the germline V gene, CDR1 is SEHNR and CDR2 is FQNEAQ (reference sequence). V lost 6 bases, J lost 0 bases, and 7 bases lay in between. The CDR3 has 13 amino acids. For the CDR3, the DNA is TGTGCCAGCAGTTACCTTAGCACAGATACGCAGTATTTT. It specifies CASSYLSTDTQYF.

The CDR3 reads CASSLLATNEKLFF. CDR3 coding DNA: TGTGCCAGCAGTTTACTGGCAACTAATGAAAAACTGTTTTTT. This chain connects TRBV27 to TRBJ1-4; D is unclear. Germline V gives CDR1 MNHEY, CDR2 SMNVEV (reference sequence). The CDR3 has 14 residues. The ends were cut back, 2 bases at V and 0 bases at J, with 4 bases in the middle.

This chain connects TRBV5-1 to TRBJ2-7; 9 positions agree with TRBD1. The CDR3 runs 16 residues. Trimming cost V 4 bases and J 2 bases; bases outside gene matches: 10. CDR1 and CDR2 from the germline V gene are SGHRS and YFSETQ. The CDR3 is CASSLNPGQGAYEQYF. The CDR3 DNA follows: TGCGCCAGCAGCCTGAATCCGGGACAGGGCGCCTACGAGCAGTACTTC.

The CDR3: CASSPRTGGNTEAFF. CDR3 sequence (DNA): TGTGCCAGTAGTCCCCGGACAGGGGGGAACACTGAAGCTTTCTTT. The chain employs TRBV19 and TRBJ1-1; TRBD1 aligns across 10 bases. J gave up 1 base and V 5 bases, and 4 bases lay outside the gene matches. Germline CDR1 LNHDA, CDR2 SQIVND (reference sequence). The CDR3 loop spans 15 amino acids.

This chain joins TRBV19 and TRBJ2-1, with a possible D match to TRBD2 (6 bases). The germline gives CDR1 LNHDA, CDR2 SQIVND (reference sequence). The V end was cut by 2 bases, the J end by 7 bases, with 18 bases between. The length of the CDR3 is 16 residues. CDR3 residues: CASSISGGLLGNEQFF. In nucleotides, the CDR3 is TGTGCCAGTAGTATATCCGGGGGACTCCTCGGGAATGAGCAGTTCTTC.

V and J are TRBV10-2 and TRBJ1-2, with 10 bases fitting TRBD1. Losses at the gene ends were 8 bases for V and 8 bases for J; bases not matched to a gene: 8. Germline V CDR1 and CDR2: WSHSY, SAAADI. This CDR3 comprises 13 residues. The CDR3 DNA follows: TGCGCCAGCTGGACAGGGGGGGGTTTGGGCTACACCTTC. It translates to CASWTGGGLGYTF.

The genes are TRBV10-1 and TRBJ1-1; D perhaps matches TRBD1 (6 bases). Germline CDR1 and CDR2: WNHNN and SYGVQD (reference sequence). CDR3 length: 15 residues. Trimming took off 4 bases at V and 1 base at J, with 13 bases between the two ends. The CDR3 loop reads CASSAGGAGNTEAFF. DNA for the CDR3: TGCGCCAGCAGTGCGGGGGGCGCGGGGAACACTGAAGCTTTCTTT.

V is TRBV29-1 and J is TRBJ1-2; D unclear. The V gene lost 4 bases and the J gene lost 0 bases, with 3 bases spanning the gap. CDR1 is SQVTM and CDR2 is ANQGSEA in the germline V gene. The CDR3 is 11 amino acids. In nucleotides, the CDR3 is TGCAGCGTTGGTCCTAACTATGGCTACACCTTC. Translating gives CSVGPNYGYTF.

The chain combines TRBV6-5 with TRBJ2-2; TRBD1 aligns across 8 bases. The CDR3 length is 15 residues. Germline V CDR1 and CDR2: MNHEY, SVGAGI. V lost 4 bases to trimming and J lost 0 bases; unmatched junction nucleotides: 1. Here the CDR3 reads CASSWTGSNTGELFF. The DNA for the CDR3 is TGTGCCAGCAGTTGGACAGGGTCGAACACCGGGGAGCTGTTTTTT.

The V call is TRBV2, the J call TRBJ2-1; D may match TRBD1 or TRBD2 (5 bases each). CDR1 and CDR2 from the germline V gene are SNHLY and FYNNEI. CDR3 size: 12 residues. Trimming stripped 6 bases from V and 12 bases from J, with 15 bases between. The CDR3 sequence is CASSGTAQGQFF. CDR3 bases: TGTGCCAGCAGCGGGACCGCCCAGGGGCAGTTCTTC.

The chain joins TRBV7-9 to TRBJ2-5, with D perhaps TRBD2 (6 bases). Germline-derived CDR1 and CDR2 are SEHNR and FQNEAQ (reference sequence). Trimming left V 0 bases short and J 5 bases short, with 13 bases between. The CDR3 covers 15 residues. The CDR3 spells CASSLARGKGETQYF. In nucleotides, the CDR3 is TGTGCCAGCAGCTTAGCCCGCGGGAAGGGGGAGACCCAGTACTTC.

V gene TRBV10-1 combines with J gene TRBJ2-2, with D unclear. Per the germline V gene, CDR1 is WNHNN and CDR2 is SYGVQD (reference sequence). The V and J ends lost 0 bases and 7 bases respectively, with 12 bases between them. This CDR3 spans 15 amino acids. The CDR3 nucleotides are TGCGCCAGCAGTGAGTCGATTTCGCGGAACGGGGAGCTGTTTTTT. This sequence encodes CASSESISRNGELFF.

The chain employs TRBV5-1 and TRBJ2-5, with TRBD2 matching over 9 bases. Looked up from germline, CDR1 is SGHRS and CDR2 is YFSETQ. CDR3 size: 15 residues. V lost 1 base and J lost 0; bases outside the gene matches: 1. DNA for the CDR3: TGCGCCAGCAGCTTGCGACTAGCGGACCAAGAGACCCAGTACTTC. This gives the protein CASSLRLADQETQYF. The whole variable domain, remainder taken from reference TRBV5-1 and TRBJ2-5, is KAGVTQTPRYLIKTRGQQVTLSCSPISGHRSVSWYQQTPGQGLQFLFEYFSETQRNKGNFPGRFSGRQFSNSRSEMNVSTLELGDSALYLCASSLRLADQETQYFGPGTRLLVL.

The gene calls are TRBV27 and TRBJ2-7; 7 nucleotides agree with TRBD2. This CDR3 has 14 amino acids. The V gene's germline CDR1 is MNHEY and CDR2 SMNVEV (reference sequence). The ends lost 2 bases at V and 3 bases at J; junction bases unmatched: 4. CDR3 DNA: TGTGCCAGCAGTTTAGCTAGCGGTCTCTACGAGCAGTACTTC. This translates into CASSLASGLYEQYF.

This sequence joins TRBV30 and TRBJ1-3, with D uncertain. The length of the CDR3 is 12 residues. Germline V gives CDR1 GTSNPN, CDR2 SVGIG (reference sequence). The germline V and J ends were trimmed by 3 bases and 3 bases, with 6 bases remaining between them. Here the CDR3 DNA reads TGTGCCTGGAGAACGTTTGGAAACACCATATATTTT. Its translation: CAWRTFGNTIYF. The full variable domain, its missing parts supplied by reference TRBV30 and TRBJ1-3, is SQTIHQWPATLVQPVGSPLSLECTVEGTSNPNLYWYRQAAGRGLQLLFYSVGIGQISSEVPQNLSASRPQDRQFILSSKKLLLSDSGFYLCAWRTFGNTIYFGEGSWLTVV.

CDR3 loop: CASSWEGGRPQHF. The CDR3 DNA reads TGTGCCAGCAGCTGGGAGGGGGGGAGGCCCCAGCATTTT. The chain couples TRBV7-2 to TRBJ1-5; possible D gene TRBD1, 6 bases. V lost 4 bases and J lost 9, with 13 bases in between. Per the germline V gene, CDR1 is SGHTA and CDR2 is FQGNSA. The CDR3 runs to 13 residues.

The chain links TRBV5-1 to TRBJ2-3, with D perhaps given as TRBD1 or TRBD2 (6 bases each). The CDR3 loop spans 15 amino acids. CDR1 and CDR2 from the germline V gene are SGHRS and YFSETQ. Trimming pared 0 bases from V and 5 bases from J, leaving 13 bases between. The chain's CDR3 is CASSLASGAGDTQYF. In DNA form, the CDR3 reads TGCGCCAGCAGCTTGGCCTCGGGGGCCGGAGATACGCAGTATTTT.

The V gene is TRBV5-6, the J gene TRBJ2-7, with 7 bases lining up with TRBD1. There are 15 residues in the CDR3. Germline trimming cut 6 bases from V and 3 bases from J; bases unmatched to any gene: 12. CDR1 is SGHDT, CDR2 YYEEEE, per germline. This chain's CDR3 is CASTVGTAHRYEQYF. DNA of the CDR3: TGTGCCAGCACCGTTGGGACAGCGCACCGCTACGAGCAGTACTTC.

The genes are TRBV4-1 and TRBJ1-4; a possible D gene is TRBD1 (6 bases). V lost 3 bases, J lost 4 bases, and 15 bases lay in between. The CDR3 is 16 amino acids. The germline gives CDR1 MGHRA, CDR2 YSYEKL. The CDR3 spells CASSQRTTGNNEKLFF. CDR3 DNA sequence: TGCGCCAGCAGCCAGCGTACCACAGGGAATAATGAAAAACTGTTTTTT.

The V and J genes are TRBV7-8 and TRBJ2-6; TRBD1 agrees at 7 bases. V shed 4 bases, J shed 3 bases, and the junction held 6 bases outside the gene matches. In germline, CDR1 is SGHVS, CDR2 FQNEAQ. This CDR3 comprises 16 residues. CDR3 in DNA: TGTGCCAGCAGCTCCATACAGGGGTTTGGGGCCAACGTCCTGACTTTC. Its translation: CASSSIQGFGANVLTF.

This chain links TRBV5-1 with TRBJ1-1; D gene ambiguous. V was trimmed by 5 bases and J by 0 bases, leaving 8 bases between them. The CDR3 extends over 13 amino acids. Germline V gene lookup returns CDR1 SGHRS and CDR2 YFSETQ. The CDR3 coding sequence is TGCGCCAGCAGTCCAACGATGAACACTGAAGCTTTCTTT. Its translation: CASSPTMNTEAFF.

The chain couples TRBV18 to TRBJ2-3, with D perhaps TRBD1 or TRBD2 (5 bases each). Germline lookup yields CDR1 KGHSH and CDR2 LQKENI. Trimming removed 2 bases at V and 1 base at J, with 7 bases between. The CDR3 extends over 14 amino acids. The CDR3 region has the DNA TGTGCCAGCTCACCATTGGGGGGCACAGATACGCAGTATTTT. Its protein product is CASSPLGGTDTQYF.

The chain's CDR3 is CASSKRGESQSSYNEQFF. The DNA for the CDR3 is TGTGCCAGCAGCAAAAGGGGGGAGAGCCAGAGCTCCTACAATGAGCAGTTCTTC. The chain couples TRBV7-9 to TRBJ2-1; TRBD1 or TRBD2 may be the D gene (6 bases each). Trimming shortened V by 5 bases and J by 0 bases, and 20 bases separated the two germline ends. The CDR3 spans 18 residues. Germline CDR1 and CDR2: SEHNR and FQNEAQ (reference sequence).

The chain joins TRBV7-9 to TRBJ2-1; maybe TRBD1 (6 bases). This CDR3 contains 15 residues. The germline gives CDR1 SEHNR, CDR2 FQNEAQ (reference sequence). Trimming shortened V by 3 bases and J by 0 bases, and 9 bases separated the two germline ends. The CDR3 sequence is CASSFGTNSYNEQFF. The CDR3 bases are TGTGCCAGCAGCTTCGGGACAAACTCCTACAATGAGCAGTTCTTC. Complete variable domain (other parts from reference TRBV7-9 and TRBJ2-1): DTGVSQNPRHKITKRGQNVTFRCDPISEHNRLYWYRQTLGQGPEFLTYFQNEAQLEKSRLLSDRFSAERPKGSFSTLEIQRTEQGDSAMYLCASSFGTNSYNEQFFGPGTRLTVL.